Listed below are T cell receptor beta chains from one sample, sequenced in a study of Tregs in tolerant kidney transplant recipients. The table came from immunoSEQ multiplex PCR; TCRdb's copy has only in-frame clones and leaves some out. The table has about 15,000 clones, about 80% seen once; the top ten hold approximately 1.5%. The sample here was Tregs from blood, taken before the transplant. These receptors all stem from a human donor who received a combined kidney and bone marrow transplant. The CDR3 runs from the conserved cysteine through the conserved F or W. Fields, in order: D gene, J gene, clone size, V gene, CDR3 DNA, CDR3 protein. The D gene is left open where the match is weak. Size values are once, few and many counts, or a class for expanded clones, and some rows have none.

D: .; J: TRBJ2-7; size: .; V: TRBV27; DNA: TGTGCCAGCAGTTACGACAGGAGCTCCTACGAGCAGTACTTC; CDR3: CASSYDRSSYEQYF
D: .; J: TRBJ1-1; size: few; V: TRBV19; DNA: TGTGCCAGTAGTGCCCAGACAGGGAACACTGAAGCTTTCTTT; CDR3: CASSAQTGNTEAFF
D: TRBD1; J: TRBJ1-3; size: .; V: TRBV29-1; DNA: TGCAGCGTGACCTCCGGGACAGGGTACTCTGGAAACACCATATATTTT; CDR3: CSVTSGTGYSGNTIYF
D: .; J: TRBJ2-2; size: .; V: TRBV9; DNA: TGTGCCAGCAGCGTAATGGCGGTCGGGGAGCTGTTTTTT; CDR3: CASSVMAVGELFF
D: .; J: TRBJ1-2; size: once; V: TRBV5-1; DNA: TGCGCCAGCAGCTTGGATGGCAGTCTCAACTATGGGTACACCTTC; CDR3: CASSLDGSLNYGYTF
D: .; J: TRBJ2-6; size: .; V: TRBV28; DNA: TGTGCCAGCAGTGGACTTATCAAATCTGGGGCCAACGTCCTGACTTTC; CDR3: CASSGLIKSGANVLTF
D: .; J: TRBJ1-3; size: .; V: TRBV19; DNA: TGTGCCAGTAGTATACAGGGCGCCGGAAACACCATATATTTT; CDR3: CASSIQGAGNTIYF
D: .; J: TRBJ1-1; size: once; V: TRBV6-6; DNA: TGTGCCAGCAGTCCTTGGGGCAGGACACCGGACACTGAAGCTTTCTTT; CDR3: CASSPWGRTPDTEAFF
D: TRBD1; J: TRBJ2-3; size: .; V: TRBV12-5; DNA: TGTGCTAGTAGCTCGGGACAGCATCGGTGGCAGTATTTT; CDR3: CASSSGQHRWQYF
D: .; J: TRBJ1-2; size: .; V: TRBV5-1; DNA: TGCGCCAGCAGCTTGGACCCCGAACAGGGAAGGGGTGGCTACACCTTC; CDR3: CASSLDPEQGRGGYTF
D: TRBD1; J: TRBJ2-7; size: .; V: TRBV7-9; DNA: TGTGCCAGCATGGGGGGACAGGGCTACTACGAGCAGTACTTC; CDR3: CASMGGQGYYEQYF
D: TRBD1; J: TRBJ1-5; size: .; V: TRBV7-6; DNA: TGTGCCAGCAGCTCGGCAGGGGGCAAGGGCAATCAGCCCCAGCATTTT; CDR3: CASSSAGGKGNQPQHF
D: .; J: TRBJ1-5; size: .; V: TRBV30; DNA: TGTGCCTGGAGTGTAGGAGGAAGGATTGGCGTCGGCAATCAGCCCCAGCATTTT; CDR3: CAWSVGGRIGVGNQPQHF
D: TRBD2; J: TRBJ2-7; size: .; V: TRBV6-1; DNA: TGTGCCAGCAGTGAAAATCTAGCGGGGGCCCCTTACGAGCAGTACTTC; CDR3: CASSENLAGAPYEQYF
D: .; J: TRBJ1-1; size: .; V: TRBV2; DNA: TGTGCCAGCAGTGGTACAGGGAGTACGTACACTGAAGCTTTCTTT; CDR3: CASSGTGSTYTEAFF
D: .; J: TRBJ2-7; size: .; V: TRBV7-9; DNA: TGTGCCAGCAGCCCCTTGGACAGTTTCTCCTACGAGCAGTACTTC; CDR3: CASSPLDSFSYEQYF
D: TRBD1; J: TRBJ1-5; size: .; V: TRBV7-8; DNA: TGTGCCAGCAGCTCTGGGACAGCCGGATATAGCAATCAGCCCCAGCATTTT; CDR3: CASSSGTAGYSNQPQHF
D: TRBD1; J: TRBJ1-1; size: .; V: TRBV7-8; DNA: TGTGCCAGCAGCTTAGCGAGACAGGGTGAAGCTTTCTTT; CDR3: CASSLARQGEAFF
D: .; J: TRBJ1-1; size: .; V: TRBV6-5; DNA: TGTGCCAGCCTTGGGGGCTATTCTGAAGCTTTCTTT; CDR3: CASLGGYSEAFF
D: .; J: TRBJ1-1; size: .; V: TRBV5-4; DNA: TGTGCCAGCAGCTTCCCTACAGGGAGTTGGACTGAAGCTTTCTTT; CDR3: CASSFPTGSWTEAFF
D: .; J: TRBJ2-1; size: .; V: TRBV18; DNA: TGTGCCAGCTCCCCGAGGAGTACCTCATACAATGAGCAGTTCTTC; CDR3: CASSPRSTSYNEQFF
D: TRBD1; J: TRBJ1-2; size: .; V: TRBV7-9; DNA: TGTGCGTCGAGGGGGCAGGCGGACTATGGCTACACCTTC; CDR3: CASRGQADYGYTF
D: .; J: TRBJ2-3; size: .; V: TRBV7-9; DNA: TGTGCCAGCAGCTTATCGGTGGATACGCAGTATTTT; CDR3: CASSLSVDTQYF
D: .; J: TRBJ2-1; size: .; V: TRBV18; DNA: TGTGCCAGCTCACGAAACAGGGAGTCGACCTACAATGAGCAGTTCTTC; CDR3: CASSRNRESTYNEQFF
D: TRBD1; J: TRBJ2-7; size: .; V: TRBV7-2; DNA: TGTGCCAGCAGTTCAGTGGGGACAGGCTCCTACGAGCAGTACTTC; CDR3: CASSSVGTGSYEQYF
D: TRBD1; J: TRBJ1-2; size: .; V: TRBV29-1; DNA: TGCAGCGTTGAAGATCTTGGGACAGGGGAAGGCTACACCTTC; CDR3: CSVEDLGTGEGYTF
D: TRBD2; J: TRBJ2-1; size: .; V: TRBV19; DNA: TGTGCCAGTGGCCCTAGCGGGAGTTACAATGAGCAGTTCTTC; CDR3: CASGPSGSYNEQFF
D: TRBD1; J: TRBJ1-4; size: .; V: TRBV15; DNA: TGTGCCACCAGCAGAGTTGGGACAGAGGAAAAACTGTTTTTT; CDR3: CATSRVGTEEKLFF
D: .; J: TRBJ1-1; size: .; V: TRBV7-6; DNA: TGTGCCAGCAGCGCTACAGGGTCGACTGAAGCTTTCTTT; CDR3: CASSATGSTEAFF
D: TRBD1; J: TRBJ2-3; size: once; V: TRBV6-6; DNA: TGTGCCAGCCGACAGGGGAACACAGATACGCAGTATTTT; CDR3: CASRQGNTDTQYF
D: .; J: TRBJ1-2; size: .; V: TRBV6-5; DNA: TGTGCCAGCAGGGACAGTAACTATGGCTACACCTTC; CDR3: CASRDSNYGYTF
D: TRBD2; J: TRBJ2-7; size: few; V: TRBV11-2; DNA: TGTGCCAGCAAAAATATCCGGACTAGCGGCTCGGAGCAGTACTTC; CDR3: CASKNIRTSGSEQYF
D: .; J: TRBJ2-3; size: once; V: TRBV30; DNA: TGTGCCTCCGGACTAGATACGCAGTATTTT; CDR3: CASGLDTQYF
D: .; J: TRBJ1-3; size: once; V: TRBV29-1; DNA: TGCAGCGTTCAAGATAACCCAGGGCCAGCTCTCTCTGGAAACACCATATATTTT; CDR3: CSVQDNPGPALSGNTIYF
D: TRBD1; J: TRBJ1-2; size: .; V: TRBV9; DNA: TGTGCCAGCAGCGCCACAGGGGGAGGTAACTATGGCTACACCTTC; CDR3: CASSATGGGNYGYTF
D: TRBD2; J: TRBJ2-7; size: .; V: TRBV5-1; DNA: TGCGCCAGCAGCCTGGCGCGGGGGGGTCCCTACGAGCAGTACTTC; CDR3: CASSLARGGPYEQYF
D: TRBD2; J: TRBJ2-5; size: .; V: TRBV10-3; DNA: TGTGCCATCAGTGGGGGCGGGGGAAGGGACTTC; CDR3: CAISGGGGRDF
D: TRBD2; J: TRBJ2-1; size: .; V: TRBV11-3; DNA: TGTGCCAGCAGCCCGGGGACTAGCGGGGGGGCCGTTGATGAGCAGTTCTTC; CDR3: CASSPGTSGGAVDEQFF
D: .; J: TRBJ1-2; size: .; V: TRBV29-1; DNA: TGCAGCGTTGAAGATCCAGGCTTTCGTGGCTACACCTTC; CDR3: CSVEDPGFRGYTF
D: TRBD2; J: TRBJ2-7; size: .; V: TRBV2; DNA: TGTGCCAGCAGTTCGCCGGGACTAGCGGGTTCCTACGAGCAGTACTTC; CDR3: CASSSPGLAGSYEQYF
D: .; J: TRBJ1-5; size: few; V: TRBV6-6; DNA: TGTGCCAGCAGTTACGACAACAATCAGCCCCAGCATTTT; CDR3: CASSYDNNQPQHF
D: TRBD1; J: TRBJ1-4; size: .; V: TRBV7-9; DNA: TGTGCCAGCAGCTTAAGGGGACAGTCTAATGAAAAACTGTTTTTT; CDR3: CASSLRGQSNEKLFF